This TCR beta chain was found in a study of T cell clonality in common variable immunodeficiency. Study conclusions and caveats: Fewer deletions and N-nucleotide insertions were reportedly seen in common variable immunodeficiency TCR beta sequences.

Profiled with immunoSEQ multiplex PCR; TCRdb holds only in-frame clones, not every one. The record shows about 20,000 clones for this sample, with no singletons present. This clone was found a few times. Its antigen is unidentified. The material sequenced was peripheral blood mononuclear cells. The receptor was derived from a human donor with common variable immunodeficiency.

This CDR3 reads CASSPYTVDNTGELFF. The sequenced CDR3 bases are TGTGCCAGCTCACCTTATACAGTAGACAACACCGGGGAG. The chain uses TRBV18 and TRBJ2-2, with D uncertain. The read ends 3 residues before the CDR3 terminus; that terminus is restored from the germline J gene. The V and J ends lost 3 bases and 2 bases respectively, with 13 bases between them. The CDR3 extends over 16 amino acids. Per the germline V gene, CDR1 is KGHSH and CDR2 is LQKENI.